Sequencing of this TCR beta chain was carried out in a study of cytomegalovirus exposure and HLA in healthy donors. Method: immunoSEQ multiplex PCR; TCRdb's copy keeps in-frame clones and lacks some. Of around 150,000 clones in the sample, 75% to 90% were seen once. The CDR3 sequence is 13 residues long. V was cut by 1 base and J by 1 base, with 4 bases left in between. Germline CDR1 and CDR2: SGHTA and FQGTGA. This receptor was obtained from a woman between 18 and 29 years old in good health and CMV-seronegative. Sequenced: PBMCs. The chain carries TRBV7-3 and TRBJ1-1, with no clear D. CDR3 loop: CASSLRQNTEAFF. The CDR3 DNA reads TGTGCCAGCAGCTTAAGACAGAACACTGAAGCTTTCTTT.